In this sample, the clone carrying this T cell receptor beta chain turned up a few times. The antigen is not known. TCRdb independently ran MiXCR on the RACE reads; one entry per CDR3 protein. The data show about 50,000 distinct CDR3 sequences, with about 9.6% seen just once and 9.5% to 10% held by the top ten. This specimen belongs to a study of human T cells and chemical hapten exposure. Study summary: Upper back patch tests used 0.01% DPC, scored after 6 days.

Study results and limitations: Each of the donors had alopecia, so their immune responses may not resemble those of healthy people. Relative to control repertoires, expanded TCRs gave rise to significantly more large CDR3 similarity clusters.

Time point here: pre-sensitization, week 0. Treatment specified: therapeutic diphenylcyclopropenone sensitization with weekly scalp DPC. Total RNA extraction was carried out from unfractionated whole blood. The source material was whole blood, sampled in connection with sensitization to the hapten diphenylcyclopropenone (DPC). This TCR came from a woman aged 25 to 39 with alopecia areata. Some clones in this sample may be carry-over from other donors' samples.

In DNA, the CDR3 is TGCGCCAGCAGCCCGGGACAGCGGACCGGGGAGCTGTTTTTT. It codes for CASSPGQRTGELFF. The J gene is TRBJ2-2, the V gene TRBV4-3; 7 bases align to TRBD1. The V gene end was trimmed by 4 bases and the J gene end by 5 bases; junction bases not matched to a gene: 4. The germline V gene encodes CDR1 LGHNA and CDR2 YSLEER. This CDR3 has 14 amino acids.